Sequencing of this TCR beta chain was carried out in a study of response to subunit inactivated influenza vaccine. Germline assignment: CDR1 DFQATT and CDR2 SNEGSKA (reference sequence). The CDR3 runs 14 residues. V lost 0 bases, J lost 4 bases, and 9 bases lay in between. Comments on this clonotype: No antigen is known for it.

The study's findings and limits: Each seasonal influenza vaccination, the authors suggested, recruits few new T cells.

TCRdb re-called the RT-PCR reads through MiXCR, storing one row per CDR3 protein. The sample consists of under 550,000 distinct CDR3 sequences, approximately 7.8% of them appearing once. Sequenced here: PBMCs from blood, sampled approximately 25 months after vaccination. The source is a man aged 45 to 70 who received an inactivated influenza vaccine. This rearrangement joins TRBV20-1 to TRBJ2-2; D unresolved. The CDR3 DNA reads as TGCAGTGCTAGAGACGGAGTCGGCACCGGGGAGCTGTTTTTT. It yields the protein CSARDGVGTGELFF.